This T cell receptor (beta chain) appears in the sequencing data of a study of T cell changes during pregnancy in multiple sclerosis. TCRdb keeps only in-frame clones here, not all; method: immunoSEQ multiplex PCR. The sample contains tens of thousands of clones, 90% to 95% of which appear only once. In germline, CDR1 is SEHNR, CDR2 FQNEAQ (reference sequence). Trimming took 5 bases from V and 2 from J; bases not matched to a gene: 6. The CDR3 covers 14 residues. The receptor was isolated from a female donor with multiple sclerosis, enrolled in a pregnancy study. This specimen was CD8+ T cells from peripheral blood mononuclear cells, taken in the third trimester of pregnancy. The V and J genes are TRBV7-9 and TRBJ2-7, with 7 positions matching TRBD1. CDR3 region: CASSPTGVAYEQYF. In DNA, the CDR3 is TGTGCCAGCAGCCCCACAGGGGTGGCCTACGAGCAGTACTTC.